A selection of T cell receptor beta chains follows, all from one sample in a study of early T cells in non-severe SARS-CoV-2 infection. TCRdb reprocessed the 5' RACE reads with MiXCR, giving one entry per CDR3 protein. The repertoire holds under 30,000 distinct CDR3 sequences, with 4.5% to 7% as singletons. Sequenced input: whole blood. The receptors originated from an adult who was a healthcare worker with PCR-confirmed SARS-CoV-2 infection or an uninfected control (not recorded which). The CDR3 runs from the conserved cysteine through the conserved F or W. Fields, in order: V gene, J gene, D gene, clone size, CDR3 protein, CDR3 DNA. D genes are given only for firm matches. A clone size is listed for some rows: how often the clone was seen (once, few, many), or a class if it is expanded.

>TRBV5-6|TRBJ2-1|NA|many
CASSLWGDTYNEQFF
TGTGCCAGCAGCCTTTGGGGGGATACCTACAATGAGCAGTTCTTC
>TRBV6-1|TRBJ1-1|NA|many
CASSDLGHMNTEAFF
TGTGCCAGCAGTGATTTGGGACACATGAACACTGAAGCTTTCTTT
>TRBV5-6|TRBJ2-2|NA|few
CASSLAGPGELFF
TGTGCCAGCAGCTTGGCCGGCCCCGGGGAGCTGTTTTTT
>TRBV5-4|TRBJ2-2|NA|NA
CASSRGTGELFF
TGTGCCAGCAGCCGGGGCACCGGGGAGCTGTTTTTT
>TRBV7-8|TRBJ2-4|TRBD2|few
CASSSPLERGGRDIQYF
TGTGCCAGCAGCTCCCCACTTGAGCGGGGGGGCCGGGACATTCAGTACTTC
>TRBV6-2/TRBV6-3|TRBJ2-1|TRBD1|many
CASSYSSGTGARNEQFF
TGTGCCAGCAGTTACTCTTCCGGGACAGGGGCGAGAAATGAGCAGTTCTTC
>TRBV6-1|TRBJ2-5|TRBD2|many
CASNSGRETQYF
TGTGCCAGCAACAGCGGGAGAGAGACCCAGTACTTC
>TRBV11-3|TRBJ2-2|NA|many
CASSLGSRTSGPNTGELFF
TGTGCCAGCAGCTTAGGAAGCAGAACTTCAGGTCCGAACACCGGGGAGCTGTTTTTT
>TRBV11-2|TRBJ1-1|NA|many
CASSNRFEAFF
TGTGCCAGCAGCAACCGATTTGAAGCTTTCTTT
>TRBV28|TRBJ1-5|NA|many
CASSLIGTRSQHF
TGTGCCAGCAGTTTAATCGGGACCAGGTCCCAGCATTTT
>TRBV29-1|TRBJ1-1|NA|NA
CSVVVGGSTEAFF
TGCAGCGTTGTTGTGGGGGGGTCCACTGAAGCTTTCTTT
>TRBV11-2|TRBJ1-2|NA|many
CASSLGKYYGYTF
TGTGCCAGCAGCTTAGGAAAATACTATGGCTACACCTTC
>TRBV7-9|TRBJ2-1|NA|many
CASSLDSGINEQFF
TGTGCCAGCAGCTTAGACTCCGGAATCAATGAGCAGTTCTTC
>TRBV7-2|TRBJ2-7|NA|many
CASSLTAAYEQYF
TGTGCCAGCAGCTTAACCGCAGCCTACGAGCAGTACTTC
>TRBV4-3|TRBJ2-7|NA|many
CASSQDFFGTLYEQYF
TGCGCCAGCAGCCAAGATTTCTTCGGGACCCTCTACGAGCAGTACTTC
>TRBV27|TRBJ2-3|TRBD2|few
CASSSWGGTDTQYF
TGTGCCAGCAGTTCTTGGGGGGGTACAGATACGCAGTATTTT
>TRBV12-3/TRBV12-4|TRBJ2-1|NA|few
CASSFARNEQFF
TGTGCCAGCAGTTTTGCCAGGAATGAGCAGTTCTTC
>TRBV6-6|TRBJ2-2|NA|NA
CASTLANTGELFF
TGTGCCAGCACGTTAGCGAACACCGGGGAGCTGTTTTTT
>TRBV10-2|TRBJ1-3|NA|many
CAGVGNTIYF
TGCGCGGGGGTCGGAAACACCATATATTTT
>TRBV6-5|TRBJ1-1|TRBD1|many
CASLRQGNTEAFF
TGTGCCAGTTTGAGACAGGGGAACACTGAAGCTTTCTTT
>TRBV11-2|TRBJ2-6|NA|few
CASRPSDTSGANVLTF
TGTGCCAGCAGGCCTAGCGACACCTCTGGGGCCAACGTCCTGACTTTC
>TRBV7-6|TRBJ1-2|TRBD1|many
CASSLDTGGNYGYTF
TGTGCCAGCAGCTTAGATACAGGGGGCAACTATGGCTACACCTTC
>TRBV18|TRBJ1-2|TRBD1|NA
CASSLEIGDRGNGYTF
TGTGCCAGCTCACTAGAAATCGGGGACAGGGGGAATGGCTACACCTTC
>TRBV3-1|TRBJ1-1|NA|many
CASSQGANTEAFF
TGTGCCAGCAGCCAAGGGGCTAACACTGAAGCTTTCTTT
>TRBV7-3|TRBJ2-3|TRBD2|many
CASTQFGGATDTQYF
TGTGCCAGCACCCAATTCGGGGGGGCAACAGATACGCAGTATTTT
>TRBV6-6|TRBJ2-1|TRBD2|few
CAASGGNNEQFF
TGTGCCGCTAGCGGGGGAAACAATGAGCAGTTCTTC
>TRBV7-2|TRBJ1-5|NA|few
CASSLATPNRLNQPQHF
TGTGCCAGCAGCTTAGCTACCCCCAACAGGCTAAATCAGCCCCAGCATTTT
>TRBV18|TRBJ1-1|NA|few
CASSPSVRNTEAFF
TGTGCCAGCTCACCTAGTGTGAGGAACACTGAAGCTTTCTTT
>TRBV20-1|TRBJ2-7|NA|medium-sized
CSAKGQKTYEQYF
TGCAGTGCTAAGGGACAAAAGACCTACGAGCAGTACTTC
>TRBV20-1|TRBJ2-3|NA|many
CSASATRGRPDTQYF
TGCAGTGCTTCGGCGACTAGAGGTAGGCCAGATACGCAGTATTTT
>TRBV10-3|TRBJ2-3|NA|few
CAISVTRGERDTQYF
TGTGCCATCAGTGTAACTAGGGGGGAACGAGATACGCAGTATTTT
>TRBV3-1|TRBJ2-7|TRBD1|few
CASSLTGLGEQYF
TGTGCCAGCAGTCTGACAGGGTTAGGCGAGCAGTACTTC
>TRBV5-1|TRBJ2-7|NA|many
CASSLDGGLYEQYF
TGCGCCAGCAGCTTGGATGGGGGGCTGTACGAGCAGTACTTC
>TRBV14|TRBJ1-6|NA|few
CASSPGHISSYNSPLHF
TGTGCCAGCAGTCCGGGACACATTAGCTCCTATAATTCACCCCTCCACTTT
>TRBV7-8|TRBJ2-7|NA|NA
CASSPRGNLGQYF
TGTGCCAGCAGCCCCAGAGGTAACCTTGGGCAGTACTTC
>TRBV18|TRBJ1-1|NA|many
CASSPPTAGTEAFF
TGTGCCAGCTCACCACCCACGGCAGGGACTGAAGCTTTCTTT
>TRBV28|TRBJ2-4|NA|many
CASSPSSLELYWGAKNIQYF
TGTGCCAGCAGCCCCTCCAGCCTCGAATTATACTGGGGAGCCAAAAACATTCAGTACTTC
>TRBV9|TRBJ2-7|NA|many
CASSVDRYSYEQYF
TGTGCCAGCAGCGTAGACAGGTATTCCTACGAGCAGTACTTC
>TRBV5-5|TRBJ2-7|NA|NA
CASSLGVPSYEQYF
TGTGCCAGCAGCTTGGGGGTTCCATCCTACGAGCAGTACTTC
>TRBV20-1|TRBJ1-6|TRBD1|many
CSAKTDRGNSPLHF
TGCAGTGCTAAGACCGACAGGGGTAATTCACCCCTCCACTTT
>TRBV18|TRBJ1-3|NA|medium-sized
CASSPWFDSGNTIYF
TGTGCCAGCTCACCATGGTTCGACTCTGGAAACACCATATATTTT
>TRBV9|TRBJ1-1|NA|many
CASSPDMRQNTEAFF
TGTGCCAGCAGCCCCGACATGAGGCAGAACACTGAAGCTTTCTTT
>TRBV28|TRBJ2-2|NA|many
CASSLSGTGELFF
TGTGCCAGCAGTCTTTCAGGCACCGGGGAGCTGTTTTTT
>TRBV10-3|TRBJ1-1|NA|many
CAISERSGPQKGAEAFF
TGTGCCATCAGTGAGAGGTCGGGACCTCAGAAAGGGGCTGAAGCTTTCTTT
>TRBV5-6|TRBJ2-4|NA|NA
CASSLYEGGARNIQYF
TGTGCCAGCAGCTTGTATGAAGGTGGGGCTAGGAACATTCAGTACTTC
>TRBV7-7|TRBJ1-1|NA|few
CASSRQVGTEAFF
TGTGCCAGCAGCCGCCAGGTGGGCACTGAAGCTTTCTTT
>TRBV5-4|TRBJ1-1|NA|few
CASSLPGTEAFF
TGTGCCAGCAGCTTGCCAGGGACTGAAGCTTTCTTT
>TRBV5-4|TRBJ2-3|TRBD2|many
CASSLEGGGARDTQYF
TGTGCCAGCAGCTTGGAGGGCGGGGGGGCGCGAGATACGCAGTATTTT
>TRBV5-1|TRBJ2-5|TRBD1|few
CASSLRTGLQETQYF
TGCGCCAGCAGCCTACGGACAGGGCTACAAGAGACCCAGTACTTC
>TRBV7-9|TRBJ1-1|TRBD1|many
CASSLGGTGLVRTEAFF
TGTGCCAGCAGCTTAGGGGGGACAGGGTTGGTACGGACTGAAGCTTTCTTT
>TRBV6-5|TRBJ1-1|NA|few
CASSPRGMNTEAFF
TGTGCCAGCAGCCCCAGGGGTATGAACACTGAAGCTTTCTTT
>TRBV20-1|TRBJ2-3|NA|many
CSARSGGEGSDTQYF
TGCAGTGCTAGATCGGGCGGGGAAGGTTCAGATACGCAGTATTTT
>TRBV11-2|TRBJ2-7|TRBD1|many
CASSPPTGVYEQYF
TGTGCCAGCAGCCCCCCGACAGGGGTCTACGAGCAGTACTTC